This TCR beta chain is from a study of low-dose radiotherapy and immunotherapy resistance in tumors. Whole-study context: Once cycle 1 day 1 began, patients took oral aspirin 300 mg daily for four cycles.

The germline V gene encodes CDR1 DFQATT and CDR2 SNEGSKA (reference sequence). The V end was cut by 0 bases, the J end by 1 base, with 10 bases between. This CDR3 is built from 16 residues. Stated time point: before trial treatment. This clonotype appeared many times. Alpha- and beta-chain coverage of first-strand cDNA came from TRAV- and TRBV-specific primers. Over around 19 PCR cycles, TCRs were amplified from a constant-region primer and V-primer adapter. The mRNA that was isolated underwent amplification by in vitro transcription. TCRdb fed the reads into MiXCR, producing one record per CDR3 protein. Of some 60,000 distinct CDR3 sequences in the sample, roughly 29% were seen once.

The clonotype originates from a male donor with rectosigmoid adenocarcinoma. Sample: PBMCs, taken before treatment. J is TRBJ1-6 and V is TRBV20-1; D ambiguous. For the CDR3, the DNA is TGCAGTGCTAGAGATGATGGGTCGTCCTATAATTCACCCCTCCACTTT. Amino acids: CSARDDGSSYNSPLHF.